The rows below give T cell receptor beta chains drawn from one sample of a study of cytomegalovirus exposure and HLA in healthy donors. Using immunoSEQ multiplex PCR, the repertoire was profiled, and TCRdb retains in-frame clones only, with some absent. The sample consists of some 120,000 clones, 60% to 85% of them appearing once. Sequenced material: PBMCs. These receptors were obtained from a man aged 25 to 45 in good health and CMV-seronegative. CDR3s include the opening cysteine and the closing phenylalanine or tryptophan. The order of the fields is J gene, V gene, clone size, D gene, CDR3 DNA, CDR3 protein. D genes are given only for firm matches. The size of a clone is reported for some rows only, either as once, few or many, or as a class for expanded clones.

J: TRBJ2-2; V: TRBV29-1; size: few; D: .; DNA: TGCAGCGTTCAAGGGGCTGCCAGGGGGGAGCTGTTTTTT; CDR3: CSVQGAARGELFF
J: TRBJ2-3; V: TRBV7-9; size: .; D: TRBD1; DNA: TGTGCCAGCAGCTTCGGGACAGGGGGTGGAACAGATACGCAGTATTTT; CDR3: CASSFGTGGGTDTQYF
J: TRBJ1-2; V: TRBV7-2; size: .; D: TRBD1; DNA: TGTGCCAGCAGCTTAGCGCCCTCCTTTGGCAGGGGGCTTGGTGGCTACACCTTC; CDR3: CASSLAPSFGRGLGGYTF
J: TRBJ1-4; V: TRBV29-1; size: .; D: .; DNA: TGCAGCGGGCGCCGGGGAGAAAAACTGTTTTTT; CDR3: CSGRRGEKLFF
J: TRBJ1-1; V: TRBV7-9; size: .; D: .; DNA: TGTGCCAGCAGCTTTTATTCGAACACTGAAGCTTTCTTT; CDR3: CASSFYSNTEAFF
J: TRBJ2-7; V: TRBV4-1; size: once; D: TRBD1; DNA: TGCGCCAGCAGCCAAGGGGACAGCATATCCTACGAGCAGTACTTC; CDR3: CASSQGDSISYEQYF
J: TRBJ1-2; V: TRBV27; size: .; D: .; DNA: TGTGCCAGCAGCCCTCGGGTTGACTATGGCTACACCTTC; CDR3: CASSPRVDYGYTF
J: TRBJ2-7; V: TRBV6-1; size: .; D: .; DNA: TGTGCCAGCAGTGGGGGGCATGCTGGCTACGAGCAGTACTTC; CDR3: CASSGGHAGYEQYF
J: TRBJ2-7; V: TRBV2; size: .; D: TRBD2; DNA: TGTGCCAGAATGAAACTAGCGGGGAGCTACGAGCAGTACTTC; CDR3: CARMKLAGSYEQYF
J: TRBJ2-1; V: TRBV6-4; size: .; D: TRBD1; DNA: TGTGCCAGCAGTCTAGACAGGGGCAATGAGCAGTTCTTC; CDR3: CASSLDRGNEQFF
J: TRBJ1-1; V: TRBV2; size: .; D: TRBD1; DNA: TGTGCCAGCAGGGACGAAGCGGCAGGGGGAACTGAAGCTTTCTTT; CDR3: CASRDEAAGGTEAFF
J: TRBJ1-4; V: TRBV4-1; size: many; D: .; DNA: TGCGCCAGCAGCCAAGTAGTCAGGGAAAAACTGTTTTTT; CDR3: CASSQVVREKLFF
J: TRBJ1-3; V: TRBV7-9; size: .; D: .; DNA: TGTGCCAGCAGTCAGGCCTCTGGAAACACCATATATTTT; CDR3: CASSQASGNTIYF